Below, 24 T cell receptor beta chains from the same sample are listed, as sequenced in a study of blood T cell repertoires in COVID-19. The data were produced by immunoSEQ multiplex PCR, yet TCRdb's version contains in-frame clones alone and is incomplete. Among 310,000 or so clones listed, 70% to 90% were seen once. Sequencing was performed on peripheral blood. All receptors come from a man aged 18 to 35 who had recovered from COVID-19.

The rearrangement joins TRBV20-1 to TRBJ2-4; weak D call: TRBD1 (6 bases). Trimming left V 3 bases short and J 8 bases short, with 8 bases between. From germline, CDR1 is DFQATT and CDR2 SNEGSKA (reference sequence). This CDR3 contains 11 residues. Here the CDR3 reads CSASRQDIQYF. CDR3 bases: TGCAGTGCTAGTAGACAGGACATTCAGTACTTC.

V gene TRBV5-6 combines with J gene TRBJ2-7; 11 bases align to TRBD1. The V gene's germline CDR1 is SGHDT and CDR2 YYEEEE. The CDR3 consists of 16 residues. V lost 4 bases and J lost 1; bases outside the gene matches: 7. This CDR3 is CASSRDRGMVSYEQYF. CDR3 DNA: TGTGCCAGCAGCCGGGACAGGGGGATGGTATCCTACGAGCAGTACTTC.

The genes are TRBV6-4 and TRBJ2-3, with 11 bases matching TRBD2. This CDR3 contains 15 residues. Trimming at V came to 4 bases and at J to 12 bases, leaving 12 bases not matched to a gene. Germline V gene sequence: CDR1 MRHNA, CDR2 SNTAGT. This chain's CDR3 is CASSVDGTSGKTQYF. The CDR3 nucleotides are TGTGCCAGCAGTGTAGACGGGACTAGCGGAAAAACTCAGTATTTT.

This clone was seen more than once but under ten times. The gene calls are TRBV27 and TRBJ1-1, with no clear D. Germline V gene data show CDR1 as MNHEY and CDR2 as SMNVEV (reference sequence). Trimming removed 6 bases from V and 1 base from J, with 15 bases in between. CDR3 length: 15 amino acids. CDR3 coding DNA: TGTGCCAGCAGAACCTTAGGAGGGAGGAACACTGAAGCTTTCTTT. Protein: CASRTLGGRNTEAFF.

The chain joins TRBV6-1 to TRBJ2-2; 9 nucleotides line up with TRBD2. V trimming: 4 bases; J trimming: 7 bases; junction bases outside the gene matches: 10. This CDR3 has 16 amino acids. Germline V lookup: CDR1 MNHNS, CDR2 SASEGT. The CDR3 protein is CASSGTGTSWGGELFF. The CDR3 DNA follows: TGTGCCAGCAGTGGAACCGGGACTAGCTGGGGCGGGGAGCTGTTTTTT.

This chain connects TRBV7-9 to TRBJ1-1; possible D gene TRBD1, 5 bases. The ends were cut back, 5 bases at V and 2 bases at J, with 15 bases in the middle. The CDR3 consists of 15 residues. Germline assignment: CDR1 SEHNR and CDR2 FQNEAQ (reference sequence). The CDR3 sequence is CASSPPGGGNTEAFF. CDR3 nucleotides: TGTGCCAGCAGCCCCCCCGGCGGGGGTAACACTGAAGCTTTCTTT.

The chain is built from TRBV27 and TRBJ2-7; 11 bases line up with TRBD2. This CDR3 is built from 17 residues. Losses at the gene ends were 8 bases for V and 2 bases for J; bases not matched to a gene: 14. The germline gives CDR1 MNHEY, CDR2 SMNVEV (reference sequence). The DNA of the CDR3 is TGTGCCAGCCGGACTAGCGGGTCTTCCTTTGGGACCTACGAGCAGTACTTC. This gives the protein CASRTSGSSFGTYEQYF.

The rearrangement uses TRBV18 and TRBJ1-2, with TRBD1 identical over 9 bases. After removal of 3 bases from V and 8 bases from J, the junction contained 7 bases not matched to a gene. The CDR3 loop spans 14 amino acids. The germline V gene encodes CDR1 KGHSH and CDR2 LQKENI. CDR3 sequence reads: CASSPRDRVRGYTF. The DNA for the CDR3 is TGTGCCAGCTCACCCCGGGACAGGGTACGGGGCTACACCTTC.

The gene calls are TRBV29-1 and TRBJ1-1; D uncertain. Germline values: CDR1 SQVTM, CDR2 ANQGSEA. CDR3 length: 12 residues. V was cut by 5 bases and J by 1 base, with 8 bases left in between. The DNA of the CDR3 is TGCAGCGTTTCAGGATCGAACACTGAAGCTTTCTTT. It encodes CSVSGSNTEAFF.

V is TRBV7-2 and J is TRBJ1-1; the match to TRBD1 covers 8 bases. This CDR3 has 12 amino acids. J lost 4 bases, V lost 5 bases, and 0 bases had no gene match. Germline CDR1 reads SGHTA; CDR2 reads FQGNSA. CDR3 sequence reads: CASSDRGTEAFF. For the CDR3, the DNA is TGTGCCAGCAGCGACAGGGGCACTGAAGCTTTCTTT. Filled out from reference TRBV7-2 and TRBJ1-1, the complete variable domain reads GAGVSQSPSNKVTEKGKDVELRCDPISGHTALYWYRQSLGQGLEFLIYFQGNSAPDKSGLPSDRFSAERTGGSVSTLTIQRTQQEDSAVYLCASSDRGTEAFFGQGTRLTVV.

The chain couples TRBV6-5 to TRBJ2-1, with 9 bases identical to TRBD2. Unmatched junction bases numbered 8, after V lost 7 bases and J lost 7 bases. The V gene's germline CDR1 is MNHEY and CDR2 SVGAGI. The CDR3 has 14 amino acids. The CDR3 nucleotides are TGTGCCAGCACTCCGACTAGCGGTAGGAATGAGCAGTTCTTC. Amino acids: CASTPTSGRNEQFF.

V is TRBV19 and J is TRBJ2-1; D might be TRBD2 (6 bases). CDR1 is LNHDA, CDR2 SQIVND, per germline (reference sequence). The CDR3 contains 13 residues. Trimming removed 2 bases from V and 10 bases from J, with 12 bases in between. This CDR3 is CASSIYPGSEQFF. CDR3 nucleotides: TGTGCCAGTAGTATATATCCCGGGAGCGAGCAGTTCTTC.

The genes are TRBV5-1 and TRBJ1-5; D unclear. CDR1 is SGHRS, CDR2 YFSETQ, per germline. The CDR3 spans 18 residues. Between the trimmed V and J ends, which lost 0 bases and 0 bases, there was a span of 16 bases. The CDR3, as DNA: TGCGCCAGCAGCTTGGGCCCCCCCGGGTTCGATAGCAATCAGCCCCAGCATTTT. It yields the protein CASSLGPPGFDSNQPQHF. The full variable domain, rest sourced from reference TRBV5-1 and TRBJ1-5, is KAGVTQTPRYLIKTRGQQVTLSCSPISGHRSVSWYQQTPGQGLQFLFEYFSETQRNKGNFPGRFSGRQFSNSRSEMNVSTLELGDSALYLCASSLGPPGFDSNQPQHFGDGTRLSIL.

This chain's CDR3 is CASSLGQGGYEQYF. For the CDR3, the DNA is TGTGCCAGCAGTTTAGGACAGGGAGGCTACGAGCAGTACTTC. The genes are TRBV27 and TRBJ2-7; 8 bases match TRBD1. V lost 2 bases and J lost 3; bases outside the gene matches: 3. Germline lookup yields CDR1 MNHEY and CDR2 SMNVEV (reference sequence). The CDR3 totals 14 residues.

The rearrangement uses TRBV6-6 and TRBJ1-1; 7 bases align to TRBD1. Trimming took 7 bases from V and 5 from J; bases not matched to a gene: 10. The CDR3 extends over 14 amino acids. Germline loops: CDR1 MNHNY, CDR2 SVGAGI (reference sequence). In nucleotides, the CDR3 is TGTGCCAGCAAACCCGGCGGCAGGGGGACTGAAGCTTTCTTT. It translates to CASKPGGRGTEAFF.

CDR3 nucleotides: TGTGCCATCAGCATTAGCGATGGCACAGATACGCAGTATTTT. The encoded protein is CAISISDGTDTQYF. This rearrangement joins TRBV10-3 to TRBJ2-3, with D maybe TRBD2 (5 bases). Trimming stripped 6 bases from V and 1 base from J, with 11 bases between. This CDR3 contains 14 residues. Germline-derived CDR1 and CDR2 are ENHRY and SYGVKD.

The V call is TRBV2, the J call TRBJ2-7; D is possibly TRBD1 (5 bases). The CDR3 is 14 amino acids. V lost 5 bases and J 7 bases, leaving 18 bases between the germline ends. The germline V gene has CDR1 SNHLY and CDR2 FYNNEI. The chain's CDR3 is CASSSDRELLEQYF. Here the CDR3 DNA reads TGTGCCAGCAGTTCTGACAGAGAACTGTTGGAGCAGTACTTC.

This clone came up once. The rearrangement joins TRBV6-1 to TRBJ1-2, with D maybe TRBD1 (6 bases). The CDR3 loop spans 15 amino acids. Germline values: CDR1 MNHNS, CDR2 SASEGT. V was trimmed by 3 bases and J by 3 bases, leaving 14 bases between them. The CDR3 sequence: CASSEGQAPYYGYTF. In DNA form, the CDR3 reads TGTGCCAGCAGTGAGGGACAAGCGCCTTACTATGGCTACACCTTC.

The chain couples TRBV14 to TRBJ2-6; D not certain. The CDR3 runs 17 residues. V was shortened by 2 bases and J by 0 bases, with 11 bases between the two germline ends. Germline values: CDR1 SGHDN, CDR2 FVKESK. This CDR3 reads CASSQFNSASGANVLTF. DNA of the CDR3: TGTGCCAGCAGCCAATTTAACTCCGCCTCTGGGGCCAACGTCCTGACTTTC.

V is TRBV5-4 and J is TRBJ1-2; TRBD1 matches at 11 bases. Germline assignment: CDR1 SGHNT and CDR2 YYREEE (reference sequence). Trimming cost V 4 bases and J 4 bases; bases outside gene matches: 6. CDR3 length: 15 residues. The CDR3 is CASSPGTGGLYGYTF. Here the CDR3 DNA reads TGTGCCAGCAGCCCTGGGACAGGGGGTCTCTATGGCTACACCTTC. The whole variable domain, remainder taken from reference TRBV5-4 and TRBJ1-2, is ETGVTQSPTHLIKTRGQQVTLRCSSQSGHNTVSWYQQALGQGPQFIFQYYREEENGRGNFPPRFSGLQFPNYSSELNVNALELDDSALYLCASSPGTGGLYGYTFGSGTRLTVV.

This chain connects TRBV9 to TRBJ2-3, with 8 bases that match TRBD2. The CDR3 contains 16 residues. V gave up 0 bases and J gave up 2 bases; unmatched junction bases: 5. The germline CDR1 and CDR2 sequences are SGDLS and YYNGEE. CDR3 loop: CASSVEGGGPTDTQYF. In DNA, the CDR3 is TGTGCCAGCAGCGTAGAGGGCGGGGGGCCCACAGATACGCAGTATTTT.

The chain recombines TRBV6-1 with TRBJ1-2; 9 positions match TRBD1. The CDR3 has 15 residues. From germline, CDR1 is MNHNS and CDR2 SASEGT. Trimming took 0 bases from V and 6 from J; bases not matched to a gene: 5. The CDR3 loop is CASSEARTGANGYTF. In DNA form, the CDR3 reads TGTGCCAGCAGTGAAGCTAGGACAGGGGCGAATGGCTACACCTTC.

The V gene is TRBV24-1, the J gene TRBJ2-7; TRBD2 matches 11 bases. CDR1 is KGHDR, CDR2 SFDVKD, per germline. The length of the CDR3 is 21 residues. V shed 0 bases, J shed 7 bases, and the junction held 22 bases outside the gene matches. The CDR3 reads CATSDLSPGLAGLFFYQEQYF. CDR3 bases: TGTGCCACCAGTGATTTGAGCCCCGGACTAGCGGGTCTCTTCTTTTATCAGGAGCAGTACTTC.

CDR3 sequence: CASSWTGTNTEAFF. The CDR3 DNA reads as TGTGCCAGCTCCTGGACAGGGACTAACACTGAAGCTTTCTTT. The chain employs TRBV18 and TRBJ1-1; 8 nucleotides match TRBD1. The CDR3 totals 14 residues. Germline CDR1 is KGHSH and CDR2 is LQKENI. The junction had 5 bases not matched to a gene; V was cut back by 6 bases and J by 2 bases.